This T cell receptor (beta chain) was observed in a study of identifying expanded T cells in peripheral blood. There are 16 residues in the CDR3. Deletions cut 5 bases from V and 0 bases from J, with 14 bases between. Germline V gene lookup returns CDR1 SEHNR and CDR2 FQNEAQ (reference sequence). The repertoire was sequenced with immunoSEQ multiplex PCR; TCRdb's copy has only in-frame clones and lacks some. This sample has about 78,000 clones; approximately 85% occur once, and the top ten carry 18%. This chain joins TRBV7-9 and TRBJ1-5; no firm D call. This clonotype originated in a person between 18 and 75 years old in good health. Sequenced input: blood. This CDR3 is CASSNSLDYSNQPQHF. The CDR3 DNA sequence: TGTGCCAGCAGCAACTCTCTAGATTATAGCAATCAGCCCCAGCATTTT.